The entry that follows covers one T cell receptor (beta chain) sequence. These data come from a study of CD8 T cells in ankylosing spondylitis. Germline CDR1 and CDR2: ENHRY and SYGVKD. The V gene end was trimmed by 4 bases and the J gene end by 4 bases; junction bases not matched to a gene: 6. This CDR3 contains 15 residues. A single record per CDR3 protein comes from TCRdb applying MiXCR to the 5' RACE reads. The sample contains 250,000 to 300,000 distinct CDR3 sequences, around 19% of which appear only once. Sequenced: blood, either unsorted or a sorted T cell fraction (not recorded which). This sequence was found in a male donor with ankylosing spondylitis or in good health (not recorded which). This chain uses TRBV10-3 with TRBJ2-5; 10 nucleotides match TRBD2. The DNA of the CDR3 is TGTGCCATCAGTGTTCTAGCGGGAGAGGGAGAGACCCAGTACTTC. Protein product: CAISVLAGEGETQYF.